A selection of T cell receptor beta chains follows, all from one sample in a study of blood T cell repertoires in COVID-19. The assay was immunoSEQ multiplex PCR, and TCRdb's table has in-frame clones only and misses some. This table holds 210,000 or so clones, over 75% found once. Sequenced sample: peripheral blood. The receptors come from a man between 50 and 59 years old with COVID-19, enrolled during active disease. The conserved cysteine and the conserved F or W are not part of the CDR3 here. The D gene is left open where the match is weak. Size values are once, few and many counts, or a class for expanded clones, and some rows have none.

cdr3_aa,clone_size,d_call,v_call,j_call
ATESRNTGELF,-,-,TRBV10-3,TRBJ2-2
ASSEGTSPNTDTQY,-,-,TRBV2,TRBJ2-3
ASSLVEQAGPWYNSPLH,once,-,TRBV5-1,TRBJ1-6
ASSMFYGEKLF,-,-,TRBV5-4,TRBJ1-4
ASSLGAASDPYGYT,-,-,TRBV5-5,TRBJ1-2
ASSPTELYGYT,-,-,TRBV4-1,TRBJ1-2
ASSLGQGRAQPQH,-,TRBD1,TRBV18,TRBJ1-5
ASRTRTGDTEAF,once,TRBD1,TRBV6-6,TRBJ1-1
ASSLGGGTRETQY,-,-,TRBV5-4,TRBJ2-5
ASSLLPGETQY,-,-,TRBV5-5,TRBJ2-5
ASSGTGGLSYNEQF,-,TRBD1,TRBV25-1,TRBJ2-1
ASSITGEHSPLH,few,TRBD1,TRBV6-5,TRBJ1-6
ASSSGGATPTDTQY,-,TRBD1,TRBV25-1,TRBJ2-3
ASSLSGGAAYNEQF,-,TRBD2,TRBV7-3,TRBJ2-1
ASSLAATYNEQF,once,-,TRBV5-8,TRBJ2-1
ASSSPYEQY,-,-,TRBV11-2,TRBJ2-7
ASSTGTGPSGANVLT,-,TRBD1,TRBV5-4,TRBJ2-6
AWSWGVATEAF,-,-,TRBV30,TRBJ1-1
ASSPQGNEQF,-,-,TRBV6-5,TRBJ2-1
ASRSDSTYEQY,-,-,TRBV12-3/TRBV12-4,TRBJ2-7
ASSFSGTGAYNEQF,-,TRBD1,TRBV27,TRBJ2-1
ATIRLSDEQF,few,-,TRBV28,TRBJ2-1
ASSPGKASTGELF,few,-,TRBV18,TRBJ2-2
ASSQGQASYSNQPQH,once,-,TRBV3-1/TRBV3-2,TRBJ1-5
ASSFIGAHNEQF,-,-,TRBV7-3,TRBJ2-1